Sequencing of this TCR beta chain was carried out in a study of T cell repertoires in cytomegalovirus infection. On the study more broadly: Public TCR beta signatures provided an indication of both CMV infection and a matching HLA type.

The CDR3 runs to 12 residues. The V gene lost 4 bases and the J gene lost 3 bases, with 10 bases spanning the gap. CDR1 is GTSNPN, CDR2 SVGIG, per germline (reference sequence). As concerns this clonotype: Its specificity is not known.

TCRdb reprocessed the reads with MiXCR, giving one entry per CDR3 protein. The table shows some 310,000 distinct CDR3 sequences, with more than 20% occurring only once. The origin of this receptor is a human donor in good health (CMV status not recorded). Some clones in this sample may be carry-over from other donors' samples. V gene TRBV30 combines with J gene TRBJ2-7; D is unclear. The starting material was cultured PBMCs, obtained from culture after CMV antigen stimulation. The CDR3 region has the DNA TGTGCCTGGAATCAAGGTGGCTACGAGCAGTACTTC. Its protein product is CAWNQGGYEQYF. Full variable domain (remainder filled in from reference TRBV30 and TRBJ2-7): SQTIHQWPATLVQPVGSPLSLECTVEGTSNPNLYWYRQAAGRGLQLLFYSVGIGQISSEVPQNLSASRPQDRQFILSSKKLLLSDSGFYLCAWNQGGYEQYFGPGTRLTVT.